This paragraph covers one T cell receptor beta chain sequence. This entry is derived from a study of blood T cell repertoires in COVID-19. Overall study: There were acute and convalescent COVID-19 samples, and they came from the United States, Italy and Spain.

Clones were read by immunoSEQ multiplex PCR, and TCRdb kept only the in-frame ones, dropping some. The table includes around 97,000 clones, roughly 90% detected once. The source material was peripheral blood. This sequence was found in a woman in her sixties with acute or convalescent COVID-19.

The CDR3 DNA sequence: TGCGCCAGCAGCCAGATACCCCTTGGGGGGGACGGGGAGCTGTTTTTT. Residues: CASSQIPLGGDGELFF. V and J are TRBV4-1 and TRBJ2-2, with 7 bases aligning to TRBD2. Unmatched junction bases numbered 11, after V lost 3 bases and J lost 7 bases. This CDR3 is built from 16 residues. Per the germline V gene, CDR1 is MGHRA and CDR2 is YSYEKL.